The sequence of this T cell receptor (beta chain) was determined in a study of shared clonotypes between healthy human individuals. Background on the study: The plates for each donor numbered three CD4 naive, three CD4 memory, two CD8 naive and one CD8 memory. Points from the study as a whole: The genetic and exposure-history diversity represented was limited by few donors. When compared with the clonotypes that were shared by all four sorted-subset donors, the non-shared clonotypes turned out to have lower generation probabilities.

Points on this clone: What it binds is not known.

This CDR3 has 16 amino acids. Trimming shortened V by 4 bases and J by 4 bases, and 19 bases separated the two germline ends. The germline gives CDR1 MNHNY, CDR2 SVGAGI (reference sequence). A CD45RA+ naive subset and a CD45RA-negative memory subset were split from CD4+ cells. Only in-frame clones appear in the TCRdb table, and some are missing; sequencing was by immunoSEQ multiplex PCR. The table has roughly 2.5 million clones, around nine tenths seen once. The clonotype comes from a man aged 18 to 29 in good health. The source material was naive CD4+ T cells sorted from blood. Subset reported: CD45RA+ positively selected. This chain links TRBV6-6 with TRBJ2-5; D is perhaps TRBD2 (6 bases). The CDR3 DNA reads TGTGCCAGCAGTTCACCCCGTGGAGGGCTTATAGAGACCCAGTACTTC. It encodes CASSSPRGGLIETQYF.